These 8 T cell receptor beta chains originate from one sample sequenced in a study of chemoradiotherapy in HPV16-positive cancers. Clones were sequenced by immunoSEQ multiplex PCR, and TCRdb holds only the in-frame ones, with some missing. Of some 16,000 clones in the sample, just under 80% were seen once. This specimen was taken from a patient who underwent chemoradiotherapy. All receptors come from a human donor with HPV-associated anogenital cancer.

A few counts support this clone. The chain couples TRBV30 to TRBJ1-1, with a weak D call TRBD1 (5 bases). Germline V gene data show CDR1 as GTSNPN and CDR2 as SVGIG (reference sequence). This CDR3 comprises 15 residues. V dropped 5 bases and J dropped 7 bases, with 23 bases sitting between them. The CDR3 region has the DNA TGTGCCTGGCAACCTGAAGGGGCTTTGCTTCTTGAAGCTTTCTTT. As protein: CAWQPEGALLLEAFF.

This chain's CDR3 is CASSQELAESSYNEQFF. In DNA form, the CDR3 reads TGCGCCAGCAGCCAAGAACTAGCGGAGAGCTCCTACAATGAGCAGTTCTTC. The V gene is TRBV4-3, the J gene TRBJ2-1; 8 bases line up with TRBD2. This CDR3 is 17 amino acids long. CDR1 is LGHNA, CDR2 YSLEER, per germline. V was pared by 0 bases and J by 0 bases, with 4 bases of the junction left unmatched.

V is TRBV28 and J is TRBJ1-1; a possible D gene is TRBD1 (5 bases). The germline CDR1 and CDR2 sequences are MDHEN and SYDVKM. This CDR3 has 14 amino acids. The V and J ends lost 1 base and 5 bases respectively, with 11 bases between them. The CDR3, as DNA: TGTGCCAGCAGTTTATTGGAGGGGAGGACTGAAGCTTTCTTT. It specifies CASSLLEGRTEAFF.

This clone has just one count. The rearrangement uses TRBV6-1 and TRBJ1-6; a weak D match, TRBD1 (6 bases). The CDR3 runs to 18 residues. V was pared by 2 bases and J by 5 bases, with 19 bases between. Germline-derived CDR1 and CDR2 are MNHNS and SASEGT. CDR3 sequence: CASSEWGVGAGDNSPLHF. CDR3 DNA sequence: TGTGCCAGCAGTGAATGGGGTGTGGGGGCGGGAGATAATTCACCCCTCCACTTT.

This clone showed up just a few times. The rearrangement uses TRBV6-5 and TRBJ1-1; no definite D call. The CDR3 is 14 amino acids. Germline V gene sequence: CDR1 MNHEY, CDR2 SVGAGI. V dropped 6 bases and J dropped 1 base, with 12 bases sitting between them. The CDR3 here is CASRLRTENTEAFF. The CDR3 DNA reads TGTGCCAGCAGACTTAGGACGGAGAACACTGAAGCTTTCTTT.

The J gene is TRBJ2-7, the V gene TRBV27, with 7 positions matching TRBD1. The ends lost 10 bases at V and 5 bases at J; junction bases unmatched: 11. Germline values: CDR1 MNHEY, CDR2 SMNVEV (reference sequence). The CDR3 consists of 13 residues. The CDR3 DNA is TGTGCCACCCTGGGACAGTATAACAACGAGCAGTACTTC. Amino acid sequence: CATLGQYNNEQYF.

V usage is TRBV4-3 and J usage is TRBJ1-2; 8 bases are a match to TRBD1. Trimming removed 4 bases from V and 2 bases from J; junction bases left unmatched: 12. CDR1 and CDR2 (germline): LGHNA, YSLEER. The CDR3 covers 17 residues. CDR3 bases: TGCGCCAGCAGCCCTAGCCTGGACAGGGCCTTAAACTATGGCTACACCTTC. Encoded protein: CASSPSLDRALNYGYTF.

The rearrangement links TRBV6-5 to TRBJ1-4; no firm D call. Looked up from germline, CDR1 is MNHEY and CDR2 is SVGAGI. The CDR3 is made up of 11 amino acids. V dropped 2 bases and J dropped 8 bases, with 3 bases sitting between them. The CDR3: CASSYGEKLFF. The CDR3 region has the DNA TGTGCCAGCAGTTACGGGGAAAAACTGTTTTTT.